This is a list of T cell receptor beta chains from one sample in a study of STAT3 mutations in large granular lymphocyte leukemia. This table comes from immunoSEQ multiplex PCR, and its TCRdb copy is limited to in-frame clones, with some not included. There are roughly 11,000 clones in the sample; about 80% occur only once, and around 45% lies in the top ten. The sequenced sample was peripheral blood mononuclear cells. The receptors were gathered from a man in his sixties with T-cell large granular lymphocyte leukemia. Some clones in this sample may be carry-over from other donors' samples. CDR3s include the opening cysteine and the closing phenylalanine or tryptophan. Each record gives: J gene, CDR3 length, clone size, V gene, D gene, CDR3 DNA, CDR3 protein. A D gene is named only where the DNA matches it firmly. Some rows have no size entry. The others give once, few or many, or a class for an expanded clone.

J: TRBJ2-3; length: 17; size: -; V: TRBV12-5; D: TRBD1; DNA: TGTGCTAGTGGTTCCCTACAGGGGGGAGGTTATGAGGATACGCAGTATTTT; CDR3: CASGSLQGGGYEDTQYF
J: TRBJ2-7; length: 13; size: -; V: TRBV5-4; D: -; DNA: TGTGCCAGCAGCTTCGACATGATTACCGAGCAGTACTTC; CDR3: CASSFDMITEQYF
J: TRBJ2-7; length: 13; size: -; V: TRBV28; D: -; DNA: TGTGCCAGCAGTTTATCGGTAGCGGTTCCTGCGTACTTC; CDR3: CASSLSVAVPAYF
J: TRBJ2-3; length: 14; size: medium-sized; V: TRBV7-2; D: TRBD2; DNA: TGTGCCAGCATATTAGCGGGAGGCACAGATACGCAGTATTTT; CDR3: CASILAGGTDTQYF
J: TRBJ2-1; length: 14; size: -; V: TRBV5-1; D: TRBD2; DNA: TGCGCCAGCAGTAACCCAGCGGGAGGGGATGAGCAGTTCTTC; CDR3: CASSNPAGGDEQFF
J: TRBJ1-2; length: 16; size: -; V: TRBV7-2; D: TRBD1; DNA: TGTGCCAGCAGCTTAGCTACGACAGGGAGGAACTATGGCTACACCTTC; CDR3: CASSLATTGRNYGYTF
J: TRBJ2-7; length: 15; size: -; V: TRBV19; D: -; DNA: TGTGCCAGTAGTGTAGGCAGGTCCAGCTCCTACGAGCAGTACTTC; CDR3: CASSVGRSSSYEQYF
J: TRBJ1-3; length: 16; size: -; V: TRBV28; D: TRBD1; DNA: TGTGCCAGCAGTCAAAGACAGGGGTTCGGTGGAAACACCATATATTTT; CDR3: CASSQRQGFGGNTIYF
J: TRBJ1-2; length: 14; size: -; V: TRBV5-1; D: -; DNA: TGCGCCAGCAGCTTGGAGGGCTCGGGCGATGGCTACACCTTC; CDR3: CASSLEGSGDGYTF
J: TRBJ1-2; length: 14; size: -; V: TRBV10-3; D: -; DNA: TGTGCCATCAGTGGTTCTAAGGGTCCGGGGTCCAATTACTTC; CDR3: CAISGSKGPGSNYF
J: TRBJ2-7; length: 13; size: -; V: TRBV28; D: TRBD1; DNA: TGTGCCACCAGGACAGGGTACTCCTACGAGCAGTACTTC; CDR3: CATRTGYSYEQYF
J: TRBJ2-5; length: 12; size: once; V: TRBV6-6; D: -; DNA: TGTGCCAGCAGTTACAGTGAGGAGACCCAGTACTTC; CDR3: CASSYSEETQYF
J: TRBJ2-5; length: 14; size: once; V: TRBV6-6; D: -; DNA: TGTGCCAGCAGTCCCCCCCAAAGGCAAGAGACCCAGTACTTC; CDR3: CASSPPQRQETQYF
J: TRBJ1-1; length: 14; size: -; V: TRBV15; D: -; DNA: TGTGCCACCAGCAGAGTACACGGGTTCGCTGAAGCTTTCTTT; CDR3: CATSRVHGFAEAFF
J: TRBJ2-1; length: 16; size: -; V: TRBV27; D: TRBD2; DNA: TGTGCCAGCAGTTTACGGACTAGCGGGGGCTCCGGTGAGCAGTTCTTC; CDR3: CASSLRTSGGSGEQFF
J: TRBJ2-3; length: 12; size: -; V: TRBV11-3; D: -; DNA: TGTGCCAGCAGCGGAGACACAGATACGCAGTATTTT; CDR3: CASSGDTDTQYF
J: TRBJ2-5; length: 14; size: -; V: TRBV5-8; D: TRBD1; DNA: TGTGCCAGCAGCTTGGGCTGGACAGGGGAGACCCAGTACTTC; CDR3: CASSLGWTGETQYF
J: TRBJ2-4; length: 14; size: -; V: TRBV27; D: -; DNA: TGTGCCAGCAGAGGACTGTTAGCCAAAAACATTCAGTACTTC; CDR3: CASRGLLAKNIQYF
J: TRBJ2-7; length: 16; size: medium-sized; V: TRBV5-3; D: TRBD2; DNA: TGTGCCAGAAGCTTAGGACTAGCGGGATTAATTTGCGAACAGTACTTC; CDR3: CARSLGLAGLICEQYF
J: TRBJ1-5; length: 14; size: -; V: TRBV10-3; D: -; DNA: TGTGCCATCAGCCGACGGGCTGAGGATCAGCCCCAGCATTTT; CDR3: CAISRRAEDQPQHF
J: TRBJ1-2; length: 15; size: -; V: TRBV10-3; D: -; DNA: TGTGCCATCAGTGAAAATGGGGGGCTCGACTATGGCTACACCTTC; CDR3: CAISENGGLDYGYTF
J: TRBJ1-1; length: 15; size: -; V: TRBV30; D: -; DNA: TGTGCCTGGAGCGCCTTAGAAAGAATGAACACTGAAGCTTTCTTT; CDR3: CAWSALERMNTEAFF
J: TRBJ2-3; length: 12; size: few; V: TRBV27; D: -; DNA: TGTGCCAGCAGTCCAGGGTCAGATACGCAGTATTTT; CDR3: CASSPGSDTQYF
J: TRBJ1-1; length: 12; size: -; V: TRBV7-9; D: -; DNA: TGTGCCAGCAGCCGGGGACCGATTGAAGCTTTCTTT; CDR3: CASSRGPIEAFF
J: TRBJ2-5; length: 14; size: -; V: TRBV28; D: -; DNA: TGTGCCAGCAGTACGGGACCTTTGGAGGAGACCCAGTACTTC; CDR3: CASSTGPLEETQYF
J: TRBJ2-1; length: 11; size: -; V: TRBV5-8; D: -; DNA: TGTGCCAGCAGCTTCGGGACGGAGCAGTTCTTC; CDR3: CASSFGTEQFF
J: TRBJ2-1; length: 16; size: once; V: TRBV14; D: TRBD2; DNA: TGTGCCAGCAGCCAGTTTAGCGGGACCCCCTACAATGAGCAGTTCTTC; CDR3: CASSQFSGTPYNEQFF
J: TRBJ2-1; length: 14; size: -; V: TRBV2; D: TRBD1; DNA: TGTGCCAGCAGCGGGACAGGGGCCCTAGCGGAGCAGTTCTTC; CDR3: CASSGTGALAEQFF
J: TRBJ2-5; length: 12; size: -; V: TRBV7-8; D: TRBD2; DNA: TGTGCCAGCAGCGCTAGCGGGGAGACCCAGTACTTC; CDR3: CASSASGETQYF
J: TRBJ2-7; length: 15; size: -; V: TRBV27; D: -; DNA: TGTGCCAGCAGTTCTGTTGGACAGCCGAACTACGAGCAGTACTTC; CDR3: CASSSVGQPNYEQYF
J: TRBJ2-7; length: 12; size: -; V: TRBV29-1; D: -; DNA: TGCAGCGTTGGAGACACCACCTACGAGCAGTACTTC; CDR3: CSVGDTTYEQYF
J: TRBJ2-7; length: 12; size: once; V: TRBV28; D: -; DNA: TGTGCCAGCAGGTTCCGGGGGAAAGAGCAGTACTTC; CDR3: CASRFRGKEQYF
J: TRBJ1-1; length: 13; size: -; V: TRBV9; D: -; DNA: TGTGCCAGCAGCAAGACAGTTAACACTGAAGCTTTCTTT; CDR3: CASSKTVNTEAFF
J: TRBJ2-4; length: 16; size: -; V: TRBV7-2; D: -; DNA: TGTGCCAGCAGCTTAGGCATGAGGTTGTTGATGGACATTCAGTACTTC; CDR3: CASSLGMRLLMDIQYF
J: TRBJ1-4; length: 16; size: -; V: TRBV30; D: TRBD1; DNA: TGTGCCTGGATTGGACAGGGGACGGGACTTAATGAAAAACTGTTTTTT; CDR3: CAWIGQGTGLNEKLFF
J: TRBJ2-3; length: 17; size: once; V: TRBV27; D: TRBD2; DNA: TGTGCCAGCAGTTTACTCGCGGGAGGGCGCGGCACAGATACGCAGTATTTT; CDR3: CASSLLAGGRGTDTQYF
J: TRBJ1-2; length: 13; size: once; V: TRBV2; D: -; DNA: TGTGCCAGCAGTGGACAGACTCCCTATGGCTACACCTTC; CDR3: CASSGQTPYGYTF
J: TRBJ1-2; length: 14; size: -; V: TRBV7-2; D: -; DNA: TGTGCCAGCAGCCAGGACAGCTCAGGGTATGGCTACACCTTC; CDR3: CASSQDSSGYGYTF
J: TRBJ2-7; length: 14; size: few; V: TRBV5-6; D: -; DNA: TGTGCCAGCAGCTTGGTGGCCAGGGCCCACGAGCAGTACTTC; CDR3: CASSLVARAHEQYF
J: TRBJ1-5; length: 13; size: -; V: TRBV10-3; D: TRBD1; DNA: TGTGCCATCAGCTCGGACAGGCATCAGCCCCAGCATTTT; CDR3: CAISSDRHQPQHF
J: TRBJ1-6; length: 16; size: -; V: TRBV4-2; D: -; DNA: TGTGCCAGCAGCCCAATTACGGGGTCCTATAATTCACCCCTCCACTTT; CDR3: CASSPITGSYNSPLHF
J: TRBJ2-5; length: 15; size: -; V: TRBV7-9; D: -; DNA: TGTGCCAGCAGCTTAGGGGACGGCGGGCGAGAGACCCAGTACTTC; CDR3: CASSLGDGGRETQYF
J: TRBJ1-3; length: 18; size: -; V: TRBV5-6; D: -; DNA: TGTGCCAGCAGCAGGATAGCACAGGGTCTTCTACGAGGAAACACCATATATTTT; CDR3: CASSRIAQGLLRGNTIYF
J: TRBJ1-1; length: 17; size: -; V: TRBV18; D: -; DNA: TGTGCCAGCTCACCCCCCTTGCTAAAAGGGGTGAACACTGAAGCTTTCTTT; CDR3: CASSPPLLKGVNTEAFF
J: TRBJ2-7; length: 16; size: -; V: TRBV30; D: -; DNA: TGTGCCTGGAGTCCGCCGGGGGCAGGGCGGACCTACGAGCAGTACTTC; CDR3: CAWSPPGAGRTYEQYF
J: TRBJ1-2; length: 14; size: -; V: TRBV5-1; D: TRBD1; DNA: TGCGCCAGCTTTTCACCGGGACAGGCTAATGGCTACACCTTC; CDR3: CASFSPGQANGYTF
J: TRBJ1-1; length: 12; size: -; V: TRBV18; D: -; DNA: TGTGCCAGCTCACCACAGAACACTGAAGCTTTCTTT; CDR3: CASSPQNTEAFF
J: TRBJ2-7; length: 13; size: -; V: TRBV30; D: -; DNA: TGTGCCTGGAGTGCAGGGCTCTCCTACGAGCAGTACTTC; CDR3: CAWSAGLSYEQYF
J: TRBJ1-2; length: 16; size: -; V: TRBV18; D: -; DNA: TGTGCCAGCTCACCAAACTGGGGGCAGCGTATCTATGGCTACACCTTC; CDR3: CASSPNWGQRIYGYTF
J: TRBJ2-3; length: 14; size: -; V: TRBV5-1; D: TRBD2; DNA: TGCGCCAGCAGCTTAGGCGGGAGCCCAGATACGCAGTATTTT; CDR3: CASSLGGSPDTQYF
J: TRBJ2-7; length: 14; size: -; V: TRBV13; D: TRBD2; DNA: TGTGCCAGCAGCTTCGGGGAGGGCCTCGGCGAGCAGTACTTC; CDR3: CASSFGEGLGEQYF
J: TRBJ1-5; length: 14; size: -; V: TRBV19; D: -; DNA: TGTGCCAGTAGTCAGGGGAATGTCGGCCAGCCCCAGCATTTT; CDR3: CASSQGNVGQPQHF
J: TRBJ1-1; length: 15; size: -; V: TRBV18; D: -; DNA: TGTGCCAGCTCACCTGGGGCAGTGGGGGACACTGAAGCTTTCTTT; CDR3: CASSPGAVGDTEAFF
J: TRBJ2-7; length: 13; size: few; V: TRBV18; D: -; DNA: TGTGCCAGCTCACCAGGGGACGCTTACGAGCAGTACTTC; CDR3: CASSPGDAYEQYF
J: TRBJ1-1; length: 15; size: few; V: TRBV27; D: TRBD1; DNA: TGTGCCAGCAGCCGAACACAGGGGGGGTACACTGAAGCTTTCTTT; CDR3: CASSRTQGGYTEAFF